This T cell receptor (beta chain) is from a study of T cells after yellow fever vaccination. One entry per CDR3 protein, called by TCRdb with MiXCR from the 5' RACE reads. This table has a few hundred thousand distinct CDR3 sequences, 3.5% to 4.5% appearing once. CDR1 and CDR2 from the germline V gene are SQVTM and ANQGSEA. This CDR3 is built from 12 residues. V gave up 6 bases and J gave up 2 bases, with 9 bases separating them. Ten or more counts support this clonotype. The TCR originated in a man between 18 and 29 years old who received the YFV17D yellow fever vaccine. The rearrangement links TRBV29-1 to TRBJ2-3, with D possibly matching TRBD2 (5 bases). This specimen consisted of PBMCs, obtained 5 days after the yellow fever booster vaccination. The CDR3 spells CSVGSYTDTQYF. CDR3 bases: TGCAGCGTGGGGAGTTACACAGATACGCAGTATTTT.